This TCR beta chain originates from a study of PD-1 blockade in classical Hodgkin lymphoma. Findings and limits, study-wide: Unlike CD8+ TCR diversity, which did not rise significantly by C4D1, CD4+ TCR diversity did. There remain no defined causes for the repertoire differences, which possibly reflect disease activity or prior therapy.

Every patient experienced relapse after autologous stem cell transplantation, and brentuximab vedotin exposure varied. Profiled with immunoSEQ multiplex PCR; TCRdb holds only in-frame clones, not every one. The sample carries about 19,000 clones, 70% to 85% recorded once. CDR3 length: 14 amino acids. Germline CDR1 reads MGHRA; CDR2 reads YSYEKL. V lost 1 base, J lost 7 bases, and 10 bases lay in between. As regards this clone: Its antigen is currently unknown.

This sequence was found in a human donor with classical Hodgkin lymphoma. The sequences come from peripheral blood mononuclear cells (PBMCs), collected at baseline. V usage is TRBV4-1 and J usage is TRBJ1-4; D gene unclear. The CDR3 spells CASSQAAVGEKLFF. In DNA, the CDR3 is TGCGCCAGCAGCCAAGCCGCCGTAGGTGAAAAACTGTTTTTT.